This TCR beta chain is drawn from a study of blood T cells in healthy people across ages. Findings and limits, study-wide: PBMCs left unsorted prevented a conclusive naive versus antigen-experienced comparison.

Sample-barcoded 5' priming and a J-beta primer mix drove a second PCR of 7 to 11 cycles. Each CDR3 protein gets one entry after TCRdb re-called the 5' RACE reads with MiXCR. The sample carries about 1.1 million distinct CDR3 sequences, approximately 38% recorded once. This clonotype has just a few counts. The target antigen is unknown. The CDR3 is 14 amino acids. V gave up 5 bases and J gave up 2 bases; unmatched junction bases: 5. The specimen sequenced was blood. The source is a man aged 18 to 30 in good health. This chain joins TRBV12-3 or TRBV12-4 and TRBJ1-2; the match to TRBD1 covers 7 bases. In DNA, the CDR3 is TGTGCCAGCAGTCCACAGGGGAACAACTATGGCTACACCTTC. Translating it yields CASSPQGNNYGYTF.